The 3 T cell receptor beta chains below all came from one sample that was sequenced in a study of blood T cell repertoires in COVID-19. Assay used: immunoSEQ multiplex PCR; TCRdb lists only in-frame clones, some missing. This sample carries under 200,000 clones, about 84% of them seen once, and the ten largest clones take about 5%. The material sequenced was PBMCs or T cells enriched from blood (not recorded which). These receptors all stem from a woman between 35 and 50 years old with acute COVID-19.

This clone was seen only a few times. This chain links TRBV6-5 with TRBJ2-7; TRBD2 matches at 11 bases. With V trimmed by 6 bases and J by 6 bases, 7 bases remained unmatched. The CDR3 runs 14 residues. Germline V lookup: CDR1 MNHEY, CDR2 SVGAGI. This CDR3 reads CASSQELAGVEQYF. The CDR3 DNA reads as TGTGCCAGCAGCCAGGAACTAGCGGGAGTCGAGCAGTACTTC.

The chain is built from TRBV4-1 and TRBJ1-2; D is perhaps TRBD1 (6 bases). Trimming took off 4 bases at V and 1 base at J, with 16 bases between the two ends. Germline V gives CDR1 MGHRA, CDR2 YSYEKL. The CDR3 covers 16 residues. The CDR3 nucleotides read TGCGCCAGCAGCCGAAGCGCACAGGGAAATAACTATGGCTACACCTTC. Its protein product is CASSRSAQGNNYGYTF.

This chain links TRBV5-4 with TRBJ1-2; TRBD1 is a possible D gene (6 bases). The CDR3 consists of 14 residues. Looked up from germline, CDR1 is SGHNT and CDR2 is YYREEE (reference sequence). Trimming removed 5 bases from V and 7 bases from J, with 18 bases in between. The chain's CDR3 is CASRDQGRFFGYTF. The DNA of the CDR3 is TGTGCCAGCAGGGACCAGGGGCGCTTTTTTGGCTACACCTTC.